Each of the 11 T cell receptor beta chains below was sequenced from the same sample in a study of shared clonotypes between healthy human individuals. Produced via immunoSEQ multiplex PCR; TCRdb's table is partial and in-frame only. The sample lists approximately 2.4 million clones, more than 90% occurring once. The sequenced material came from naive CD4+ T cells sorted from blood. Subset in this sample: CD45RA+ positively selected. These receptors originate from a man between 18 and 35 years old in good health.

The chain joins TRBV27 to TRBJ2-7, with 9 bases lining up with TRBD1. The CDR3 loop spans 14 amino acids. V was pared by 5 bases and J by 8 bases, with 10 bases of the junction left unmatched. In germline, CDR1 is MNHEY, CDR2 SMNVEV (reference sequence). DNA for the CDR3: TGTGCCAGCAGTCCCGCGGGACAGGGCTTCCAGCAGTACTTC. Translating it yields CASSPAGQGFQQYF.

Of note for this clone: This specimen includes other DNA sequences encoding the same CDR3. V and J are TRBV18 and TRBJ2-5; D could derive from TRBD1 or TRBD2 (7 bases each). V lost 1 base and J 2 bases, leaving 11 bases between the germline ends. This CDR3 contains 15 residues. Germline V gene data show CDR1 as KGHSH and CDR2 as LQKENI. CDR3 protein: CASSPRQGGQETQYF. In nucleotides, the CDR3 is TGTGCCAGCTCACCACGACAGGGAGGGCAAGAGACCCAGTACTTC.

V gene TRBV11-2 combines with J gene TRBJ2-5; TRBD2 is a possible D gene (6 bases). V lost 0 bases to trimming and J lost 5 bases, with 16 bases between them. This CDR3 is 16 amino acids long. Germline lookup yields CDR1 SGHAT and CDR2 FQNNGV. In nucleotides, the CDR3 is TGTGCCAGCAGCTTAGATCGGAAGGGGAGGTTGGAGACCCAGTACTTC. It codes for CASSLDRKGRLETQYF.

The chain recombines TRBV18 with TRBJ2-6; maybe TRBD2 (5 bases). CDR1 is KGHSH, CDR2 LQKENI, per germline. This CDR3 spans 17 amino acids. The ends were cut back, 0 bases at V and 3 bases at J, with 12 bases in the middle. CDR3 loop: CASSPPGGADGANVLTF. The CDR3 bases are TGTGCCAGCTCACCACCAGGCGGAGCGGATGGGGCCAACGTCCTGACTTTC.

V and J are TRBV19 and TRBJ2-5, with D possibly being TRBD2 (5 bases). Deletions cut 2 bases from V and 7 bases from J, with 11 bases between. Germline CDR1 is LNHDA and CDR2 is SQIVND (reference sequence). This CDR3 is built from 13 residues. The DNA for the CDR3 is TGTGCCAGTAGTATACCCGTAAGCGGGACCCAGTACTTC. Its protein is CASSIPVSGTQYF.

The genes are TRBV5-4 and TRBJ2-7; the D call may be TRBD1 or TRBD2 (5 bases each). The V gene's germline CDR1 is SGHNT and CDR2 YYREEE (reference sequence). There are 14 residues in the CDR3. The V gene lost 1 base and the J gene lost 5 bases, with 13 bases spanning the gap. CDR3 sequence: CASSLSGRLNEQYF. The DNA for the CDR3 is TGTGCCAGCAGCTTGTCGGGACGGCTTAACGAGCAGTACTTC.

V gene TRBV6-6 combines with J gene TRBJ1-4, with D perhaps TRBD1 (5 bases). Germline V gene lookup returns CDR1 MNHNY and CDR2 SVGAGI (reference sequence). Trimming pared 5 bases from V and 8 bases from J, leaving 15 bases between. The CDR3 runs to 14 residues. As DNA, the CDR3 is TGTGCCAGCAGTCAACGGGACCGAACGGAAAAACTGTTTTTT. The encoded protein is CASSQRDRTEKLFF.

This clone was observed a single time. Its ends do not fully match the called genes, so a read error is possible. The V and J genes are TRBV2 and TRBJ2-1; 12 nucleotides agree with TRBD2. CDR3 length: 16 residues. Looked up from germline, CDR1 is SNHLY and CDR2 is FYNNEI. The CDR3 spells CASSKASGTSGNEQFF. CDR3 DNA sequence: TGTGCCAGCAGTAAAGCCTCCGGGACTAGCGGGAATGAGCAGTTCTTC. The entire variable domain, with the rest obtained from reference TRBV2 and TRBJ2-1, is as follows: EPEVTQTPSHQVTQMGQEVILRCVPISNHLYFYWYRQILGQKVEFLVSFYNNEISEKSEIFDDQFSVERPDGSNFTLKIRSTKLEDSAMYFCASSKASGTSGNEQFFGPGTRLTVL.

V is TRBV6-4 and J is TRBJ2-2, with 9 nucleotides matching TRBD1. V lost 5 bases and J lost 4; bases outside the gene matches: 5. The CDR3 contains 15 residues. Germline values: CDR1 MRHNA, CDR2 SNTAGT. CDR3 bases: TGTGCCAGCAGTCTTAAGACAGGGGGCACCGGGGAGCTGTTTTTT. Translation gives CASSLKTGGTGELFF.

This clone has a single count. The gene calls are TRBV6-5 and TRBJ2-7, with D tentatively TRBD2 (6 bases). The germline gives CDR1 MNHEY, CDR2 SVGAGI. The CDR3 totals 15 residues. V shed 6 bases and J shed 1 base, with 16 bases lying between them. The CDR3 DNA is TGTGCCAGCAGCCAGGCCGGGACTTCATCCTACGAGCAGTACTTC. Amino acids: CASSQAGTSSYEQYF.

Concerning this clone: This CDR3 is also generated by other DNA sequences in the sample. The chain combines TRBV7-9 with TRBJ2-7, with 8 bases lining up with TRBD1. The V gene end was trimmed by 5 bases and the J gene end by 2 bases; junction bases not matched to a gene: 5. CDR1 is SEHNR and CDR2 is FQNEAQ in the germline V gene (reference sequence). The CDR3 contains 14 residues. The CDR3 is CASSPGQGAYEQYF. In nucleotides, the CDR3 is TGTGCCAGCAGCCCCGGACAGGGCGCCTACGAGCAGTACTTC.